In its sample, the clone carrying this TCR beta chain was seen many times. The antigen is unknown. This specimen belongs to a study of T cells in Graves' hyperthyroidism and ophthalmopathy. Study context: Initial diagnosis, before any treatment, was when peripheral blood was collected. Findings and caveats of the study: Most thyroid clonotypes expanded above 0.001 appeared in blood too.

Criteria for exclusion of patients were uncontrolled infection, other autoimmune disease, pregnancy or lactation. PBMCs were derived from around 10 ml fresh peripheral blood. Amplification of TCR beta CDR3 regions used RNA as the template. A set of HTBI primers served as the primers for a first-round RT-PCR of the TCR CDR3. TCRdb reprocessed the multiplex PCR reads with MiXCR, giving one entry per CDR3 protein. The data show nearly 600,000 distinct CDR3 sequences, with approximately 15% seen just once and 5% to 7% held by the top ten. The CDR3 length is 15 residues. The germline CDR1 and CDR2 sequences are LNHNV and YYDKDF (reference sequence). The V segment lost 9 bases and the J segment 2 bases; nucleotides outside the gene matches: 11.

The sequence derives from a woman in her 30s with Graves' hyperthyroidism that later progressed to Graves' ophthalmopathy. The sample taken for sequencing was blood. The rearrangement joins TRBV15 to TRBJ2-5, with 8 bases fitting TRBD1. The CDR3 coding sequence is TGTGCCACGGCCGACAGGGGTAACCTACAAGAGACCCAGTACTTC. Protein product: CATADRGNLQETQYF.